This is a list of T cell receptor beta chains from one sample in a study of Ad26.COV2.S vaccination and SARS-CoV-2 variants. The method was immunoSEQ multiplex PCR; TCRdb's version includes in-frame clones alone and lacks a portion of them. The data show 350,000 to 400,000 clones, 88% seen once. The material sequenced was peripheral blood, taken in a trial of Ad26.COV2.S vaccine versus placebo. These receptors were taken from a person between 18 and 65 years old who received the Ad26.COV2.S COVID-19 vaccine or a placebo. Each CDR3 is given with its conserved first and last residue. D genes are given only for firm matches. Clone size is stated in some rows and not others, as once, few, many or a class when expanded.

size	D	V	J	DNA	CDR3
-	-	TRBV18	TRBJ1-1	TGTGCCAGCTCACCGGGCCAGAGCACTGAAGCTTTCTTT	CASSPGQSTEAFF
-	TRBD1	TRBV20-1	TRBJ1-2	TGCAGTGCTAGTTACAGGGGGCAGTCCTATGGCTACACCTTC	CSASYRGQSYGYTF
-	-	TRBV3-1/TRBV3-2	TRBJ2-2	TGTGCCACAACGAGGACTCAAAACACCGGGGAGCTGTTTTTT	CATTRTQNTGELFF
-	-	TRBV7-9	TRBJ1-6	TGTGCCAGCAGCTTGGGGCGCGAATCACCCCTCCACTTT	CASSLGRESPLHF
-	-	TRBV5-1	TRBJ2-3	TGCGCCAGCAGCTTAGGTCTCAGCACAGATACGCAGTATTTT	CASSLGLSTDTQYF
-	-	TRBV7-2	TRBJ2-3	TGTGCCAGCAGCTTGGATCGAACAGATACGCAGTATTTT	CASSLDRTDTQYF
-	TRBD1	TRBV18	TRBJ1-2	TGTGCCAGCTCACCACCGGGACAGGGGGTATATGGCTACACCTTC	CASSPPGQGVYGYTF
-	-	TRBV11-2	TRBJ2-3	TGTGCCAGCAGCCTCCCGAGCACAGATACGCAGTATTTT	CASSLPSTDTQYF
-	-	TRBV14	TRBJ1-1	TGTGCCAGCAGCCAGGGGGCTGTGAACACTGAAGCTTTCTTT	CASSQGAVNTEAFF
once	TRBD2	TRBV20-1	TRBJ2-3	TGCAGTGCTAGTCGAAGCGGGGGGGCAGATACGCAGTATTTT	CSASRSGGADTQYF
-	-	TRBV5-1	TRBJ2-7	TGCGCCAGCAGGGCCCAGGGGACCTCGGGGGAGCAGTACTTC	CASRAQGTSGEQYF
-	-	TRBV6-2/TRBV6-3	TRBJ2-3	TGTGCCAGCAGTACCACAGATACGCAGTATTTT	CASSTTDTQYF
once	-	TRBV11-2	TRBJ1-6	TGTGCCAGCAGCACCCGACTGGGGAATAATTCACCCCTCCACTTT	CASSTRLGNNSPLHF
-	-	TRBV5-1	TRBJ2-7	TGCGCCAGCAGCTTTATGGGGTCGTACGAGCAGTACTTC	CASSFMGSYEQYF
-	-	TRBV18	TRBJ1-4	TGTGCCAGCTCACCCGAGCTTGCAACTAATGAAAAACTGTTTTTT	CASSPELATNEKLFF
-	TRBD1	TRBV10-3	TRBJ1-4	TGTGCCATCAGTGATGGACAGGGAAGGGAAAAACTGTTTTTT	CAISDGQGREKLFF
-	-	TRBV4-3	TRBJ2-7	TGCGCCAGCAGCCAAGAGGATGGATCCGGGGAGCAGTACTTC	CASSQEDGSGEQYF
-	-	TRBV10-3	TRBJ1-5	TGTGCCATCAGTGGGAACCTAAATCAGCCCCAGCATTTT	CAISGNLNQPQHF
-	-	TRBV6-6	TRBJ1-3	TGTGCCAGCAGTCGGACAGAAGGAAACACCATATATTTT	CASSRTEGNTIYF
-	TRBD1	TRBV3-1/TRBV3-2	TRBJ2-2	TGTGCCAGCAGCCAAGCAGGGGGCCGCGGCACCGGGGAGCTGTTTTTT	CASSQAGGRGTGELFF
few	-	TRBV6-5	TRBJ1-6	TGTGCCAGCAGTTACGGGGGTTTACCTTCCGATTCACCCCTCCACTTT	CASSYGGLPSDSPLHF
-	-	TRBV19	TRBJ1-3	TGTGCCAGTAGTAAATCCGGGACTGGAAACACCATATATTTT	CASSKSGTGNTIYF
-	-	TRBV5-1	TRBJ2-5	TGCGCCAGCAGCCCGGGGGTGGTCGGAGAGACCCAGTACTTC	CASSPGVVGETQYF
-	-	TRBV2	TRBJ1-1	TGTGCCAGCAGTGAAGGTAGGGTGAACACTGAAGCTTTCTTT	CASSEGRVNTEAFF
-	-	TRBV6-5	TRBJ1-2	TGTGCCAGCAGTTACTCGACGGTAGGCCTGGGAGGCTACACCTTC	CASSYSTVGLGGYTF
-	TRBD2	TRBV11-2	TRBJ2-7	TGTGCCAGCAGCTTAGATGGGCTAGCGGGGGGCTACGAGCAGTACTTC	CASSLDGLAGGYEQYF
-	-	TRBV10-1	TRBJ2-7	TGCGCCAGCCGGGATAGGGCAGCGCCCTACGAGCAGTACTTC	CASRDRAAPYEQYF
-	-	TRBV18	TRBJ2-3	TGTGCCAGCTCACCAAGCCGAACCGCGTCTGGGTTCACAGATACGCAGTATTTT	CASSPSRTASGFTDTQYF